This T cell receptor beta chain was captured in a study of CD8+ T cells in alopecia areata. Noted treatment: oral pan-JAK inhibitor, 5-10 mg twice daily. It was from alopecia areata patients that lesional scalp punch biopsies and peripheral blood were collected. TCR sequencing used cDNA made by reverse transcription of extracted RNA. Assay: immunoSEQ multiplex PCR; the TCRdb copy retains only in-frame clones and omits some. This table has a few hundred thousand clones, more than 30% appearing once. Germline assignment: CDR1 KGHSH and CDR2 LQKENI. The V end was cut by 2 bases, the J end by 1 base, with 5 bases between. The CDR3 is 13 residues long. Study observations and caveats: With patients, TCR sharing proved less clear than in mice, a difference possibly related to HLA.

Of note for this clone: Antigen: not known.

The gene calls are TRBV18 and TRBJ1-1; no clear D gene. The starting material was CD4+ T cells sorted from blood, obtained around week 31, from a patient treated with tofacitinib. The receptor was derived from a human donor with alopecia areata. CDR3 protein: CASSPRRNTEAFF. The CDR3 DNA is TGTGCCAGCTCACCAAGAAGGAACACTGAAGCTTTCTTT.